The clone carrying this T cell receptor beta chain was seen a handful of times. The target antigen is unknown. The source of the sample is a study of T-cell memory formation after mild COVID-19. Study-level points and caveats: Shrinking CD4+ clones were chiefly CM and EM; CD8+ ones were chiefly EMRA. The finding that pre-infection memory included some responding clones suggested that cross-reactive memory joined. From day 15 to 85, contracting clones were balanced between CD4 and CD8, whereas later expanders leaned toward CD4+.

Amplification by 5'RACE using constant-segment primers produced TCR alpha and TCR beta cDNA libraries that carried sample barcodes and UMIs. TCRdb redid the calling of the 5' RACE reads with MiXCR, one entry per CDR3 protein. The top ten hold about 21% of the sample, which has fewer than 200,000 distinct CDR3 sequences, about 21% seen once. This CDR3 has 17 amino acids. With 2 bases removed from V and 15 bases from J, the gap between germline ends came to 26 bases. CDR1 SGHTA and CDR2 FQGTGA come from the germline V gene. The origin of this receptor is an adult woman who had mild COVID-19 (a few samples of this study predate the infection). Cell type and time point are not known. J is TRBJ1-6 and V is TRBV7-3; D remains unclear. Sequenced sample: PBMCs or a T cell subset sorted from them (not recorded which). CDR3 DNA sequence: TGTGCCAGCAGCTTATTGCCCAAGGGTAACCCCCGTTCGGTCCTCCACTTT. It specifies CASSLLPKGNPRSVLHF.